Shown below are 5 T cell receptor beta chains from a single sample sequenced in a study of shared clonotypes between healthy human individuals. Only in-frame clones appear in the TCRdb table, and some are missing; sequencing was by immunoSEQ multiplex PCR. The sample holds some 2.1 million clones, 85% to 95% seen once. The sequenced sample was naive CD4+ T cells sorted from blood. Subset indicated: CD45RA+ positively selected. Receptors were obtained from a man younger than 30 in good health.

J is TRBJ1-2 and V is TRBV13; D not certain. There are 16 residues in the CDR3. Germline values: CDR1 PRHDT, CDR2 FYEKMQ (reference sequence). With 1 base removed from V and 2 bases from J, the gap between germline ends came to 14 bases. This chain's CDR3 is CASSLAYGEWNYGYTF. In nucleotides, the CDR3 is TGTGCCAGCAGCTTAGCTTACGGGGAATGGAACTATGGCTACACCTTC.

CDR3 protein: CAISELGISGNTIYF. The DNA of the CDR3 is TGTGCCATCAGTGAGCTAGGGATATCTGGAAACACCATATATTTT. This chain joins TRBV10-3 and TRBJ1-3; D gene uncertain. Germline V gene data show CDR1 as ENHRY and CDR2 as SYGVKD. The CDR3 totals 15 residues. V gave up 2 bases and J gave up 1 base, with 9 bases separating them.

The chain employs TRBV27 and TRBJ1-2, with D tentatively TRBD1 (6 bases). CDR1 and CDR2 from the germline V gene are MNHEY and SMNVEV (reference sequence). V dropped 2 bases and J dropped 3 bases, with 37 bases sitting between them. CDR3 length: 23 amino acids. The CDR3 region has the DNA TGTGCCAGCAGTTTAGAGGGGCTTGGGGGTGGCACAGGGTTTGGCCCCTCTGACTATGGCTACACCTTC. Residues: CASSLEGLGGGTGFGPSDYGYTF.

The CDR3 here is CASSLWSDSSSPLHF. The CDR3 DNA is TGTGCCAGCAGTTTATGGTCGGACAGTAGTTCACCCCTCCACTTT. The J gene is TRBJ1-6, the V gene TRBV27; perhaps TRBD1 as D (6 bases). Germline values: CDR1 MNHEY, CDR2 SMNVEV (reference sequence). V lost 1 base and J lost 9, with 13 bases in between. This CDR3 has 15 amino acids.

The gene calls are TRBV7-6 and TRBJ2-5, with 8 nucleotides matching TRBD2. The CDR3 runs 16 residues. Per germline, CDR1 SGHVS and CDR2 FNYEAQ. J was trimmed by 1 base and V by 5 bases; bases with no gene match: 9. The CDR3 DNA reads as TGTGCCAGCAGCCCCACTAGCGGAACCCTCCAAGAGACCCAGTACTTC. Its protein is CASSPTSGTLQETQYF. The full variable domain, with the rest looked up from reference TRBV7-6 and TRBJ2-5, is GAGVSQSPRYKVTKRGQDVALRCDPISGHVSLYWYRQALGQGPEFLTYFNYEAQQDKSGLPNDRFSAERPEGSISTLTIQRTEQRDSAMYRCASSPTSGTLQETQYFGPGTRLLVL.